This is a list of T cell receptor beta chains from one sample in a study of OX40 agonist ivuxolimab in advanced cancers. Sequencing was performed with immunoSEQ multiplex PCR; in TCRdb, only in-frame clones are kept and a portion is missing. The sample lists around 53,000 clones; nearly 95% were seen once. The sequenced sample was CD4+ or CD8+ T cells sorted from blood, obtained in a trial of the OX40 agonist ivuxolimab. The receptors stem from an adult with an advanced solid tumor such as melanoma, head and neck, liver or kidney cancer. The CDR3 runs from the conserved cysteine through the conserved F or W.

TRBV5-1 CASSFLGTPQETQYF
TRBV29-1 CSVEEAFF
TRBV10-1 CASSEAGGLNEQFF
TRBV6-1 CASSETSGSINEQFF
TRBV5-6 CASSGGGNWETQYF
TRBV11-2 CASSLVVGSSYNEQFF
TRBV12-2 CASRFQGGQPQHF
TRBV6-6 CASNINAPGQETQYF
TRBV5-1 CASSWEVGNTGELFF
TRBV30 CACGQQPAYEQYF
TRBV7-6 CASLSGQTEAFF
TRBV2 CASSRDTSYEQYF
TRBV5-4 CASSTLTGNTEAFF
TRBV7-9 CASSSDYGGDTQYF
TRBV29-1 CSFPTGSEAFF
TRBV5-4 CASSLGPAGNLEQYF